This TCR beta chain was identified in a study of response to subunit inactivated influenza vaccine. Study-level results: Seasonal influenza vaccination, on each occasion, was suggested by the authors to recruit few new T cells.

A remark on this clonotype: What it recognizes is unknown.

Germline V gives CDR1 ENHRY, CDR2 SYGVKD. The ends lost 8 bases at V and 9 bases at J; junction bases unmatched: 9. The CDR3 covers 13 residues. MiXCR, run by TCRdb on the RT-PCR reads, gives a single entry per CDR3 protein. The sample holds 400,000 to 550,000 distinct CDR3 sequences; roughly 23% are singletons and the top ten take around 2%. The source was CD4+ T cells sorted from PBMCs, collected about 5 days after vaccination. The source is a man aged 45-60 years who received an inactivated influenza vaccine. V is TRBV10-3 and J is TRBJ2-1; 8 bases are shared with TRBD2. CDR3 sequence reads: CAIDSGVGGEQFF. In DNA form, the CDR3 reads TGTGCCATCGATAGCGGGGTCGGCGGTGAGCAGTTCTTC.